The T cell receptor (beta chain) described here comes from a study of cytomegalovirus exposure and HLA in healthy donors. 60 Vbeta and 13 Jbeta primers were used in PCR. TCRdb's table, derived via immunoSEQ multiplex PCR, lists solely in-frame clones and lacks some. The repertoire has under 100,000 clones, around 68% of them found once; the top ten carry 15%. The CDR3 extends over 15 amino acids. Trimming removed 3 bases from V and 3 bases from J; junction bases left unmatched: 4. CDR1 and CDR2 from the germline V gene are LNHDA and SQIVND (reference sequence). The V call is TRBV19, the J call TRBJ2-7, with TRBD1 matching over 11 bases. What was sequenced was PBMCs. The TCR was taken from a middle-aged woman in good health and CMV-seropositive. The CDR3 DNA sequence: TGTGCCAGTAGTATTGGGACAGGGGGGTTCTACGAGCAGTACTTC. Translation: CASSIGTGGFYEQYF.